This is a list of T cell receptor beta chains from one sample in a study of cytomegalovirus exposure and HLA in healthy donors. Profiling relied on immunoSEQ multiplex PCR, and the TCRdb table lists in-frame clones only, not all of them. The repertoire holds 120,000 to 150,000 clones, with over 60% as singletons. Sequencing was performed on PBMCs. Receptors originate from a male donor in good health and CMV-seronegative. CDR3s include the opening cysteine and the closing phenylalanine or tryptophan. A D gene is named only where the DNA matches it firmly. Clone size is given for some rows only: seen once, a few or many times, or a class if the clone is expanded.

j_call v_call d_call clone_size cdr3_nt cdr3_aa
TRBJ2-7 TRBV11-2 TRBD2 NA TGTGCCAGCGTGCGGGGGGCAACCTACGAGCAGTACTTC CASVRGATYEQYF
TRBJ2-7 TRBV11-3 NA NA TGTGCCAGCAGCTTAGGTGGCGGTAGCCAGTTCGAGCAGTACTTC CASSLGGGSQFEQYF
TRBJ1-5 TRBV5-1 TRBD1 NA TGCGCCAGCAGCTTGGGACAGGGAGAGGGTCAGCCCCAGCATTTT CASSLGQGEGQPQHF
TRBJ1-2 TRBV18 NA NA TGTGCCAGCTCCCCTCTCGTGAGCGGCTATGGCTACACCTTC CASSPLVSGYGYTF
TRBJ1-3 TRBV28 TRBD1 NA TGTGCCAGCAGTGCAGGACAGGGCGGAAACACCATATATTTT CASSAGQGGNTIYF
TRBJ1-1 TRBV9 NA few TGTGCCAGCAGCGTAGAAAACCGCCGGAGCGAAGCTTTCTTT CASSVENRRSEAFF
TRBJ1-1 TRBV25-1 NA NA TGTGCCAGCAGCGATTGGGTTGGAGGGGATGAAGGTGGAGCTTTCTTT CASSDWVGGDEGGAFF
TRBJ2-3 TRBV7-2 TRBD2 NA TGTGCCAGCAGCTTAACTAGCGGGAGTACAGATACGCAGTATTTT CASSLTSGSTDTQYF
TRBJ2-1 TRBV7-9 TRBD2 NA TGTGCCAGCAGCTTCCTGGGGCTAGCGGGAGGGCATGAGCAGTTCTTC CASSFLGLAGGHEQFF
TRBJ2-7 TRBV5-1 NA few TGCGCCAGCGGAGGGGGCCCCTACGAGCAGTACTTC CASGGGPYEQYF
TRBJ2-1 TRBV6-1 TRBD2 few TGTGCCAGCACCCAAGCGGGGGGGTCCTACAATGAGCAGTTCTTC CASTQAGGSYNEQFF
TRBJ2-7 TRBV7-6 TRBD2 NA TGTGCCAGCAGCCCCTACCCTGGGACTAGCGGGAACTACGAGCAGTACTTC CASSPYPGTSGNYEQYF
TRBJ2-7 TRBV11-3 NA NA TGTGCCAGCAGCTTAGATCAATTAGGAGGGGCCTACGAGCAGTACTTC CASSLDQLGGAYEQYF
TRBJ2-7 TRBV29-1 TRBD2 NA TGCAGCGTCGCCAGCGGGGGAAGCTACGAGCAGTACTTC CSVASGGSYEQYF
TRBJ2-1 TRBV5-1 TRBD2 NA TGCGCCAGCAGCTTCCAACCGGGAGGCTCCTACAATGAGCAGTTCTTC CASSFQPGGSYNEQFF
TRBJ2-1 TRBV19 NA NA TGTGCCAGTAGTATAGGGCAGGACTACAATGAGCAGTTCTTC CASSIGQDYNEQFF
TRBJ2-7 TRBV25-1 TRBD2 NA TGTGCCAGCAGTGATCTAGCGGGAGGGTACACCTACGAGCAGTACTTC CASSDLAGGYTYEQYF
TRBJ2-5 TRBV2 NA once TGTGCCAGCAGTGAAGCGGGAGGTGGGGCCAGGGAGACCCAGTACTTC CASSEAGGGARETQYF
TRBJ2-7 TRBV2 TRBD1 NA TGTGCCAGCAGGGGGGACAGGGGGCACGAGCAGTACTTC CASRGDRGHEQYF
TRBJ1-2 TRBV5-4 NA NA TGTGCCAGCAGCTTGGAGGGGTCCTCTAACTATGGCTACACCTTC CASSLEGSSNYGYTF
TRBJ1-4 TRBV9 NA NA TGTGCCAGCAGCGTCACAGGCAGCCCGATAAATGAAAAACTGTTTTTT CASSVTGSPINEKLFF
TRBJ2-7 TRBV7-9 TRBD1 NA TGTTCCAGCAGCTTAGTCGGCTATACAGGGGGAAGAACCTACGAGCAGTACTTC CSSSLVGYTGGRTYEQYF
TRBJ2-3 TRBV27 TRBD2 few TGTGCCAGCAGTTTATTTGCGGGAGGGCCGAGCACAGATACGCAGTATTTT CASSLFAGGPSTDTQYF
TRBJ2-3 TRBV4-3 NA NA TGCGCCAGCAGCCAAGATTACAGGGACTACCTAGAGGACGATACGCAGTATTTT CASSQDYRDYLEDDTQYF
TRBJ2-3 TRBV5-4 TRBD1 NA TGTGCCAGCAGCCCACCGGGACAGCCCACAGATACGCAGTATTTT CASSPPGQPTDTQYF
TRBJ2-7 TRBV6-1 NA NA TGTGCCAGCAGTACAGGGCAGACCTACGAGCAGTACTTC CASSTGQTYEQYF
TRBJ2-3 TRBV5-6 TRBD2 NA TGTGCCAGCAGCCCCGTAGGGGAGGGATCTAGCACAGATACGCAGTATTTT CASSPVGEGSSTDTQYF
TRBJ2-1 TRBV6-4 NA few TGTGCCAGCAGCGCCCCGGGTGAGCTCAATGAGCAGTTCTTC CASSAPGELNEQFF
TRBJ1-1 TRBV7-7 TRBD1 few TGTGCCAGCAGCAGCTTACAGGGGGCTGACACTGAAGCTTTCTTT CASSSLQGADTEAFF
TRBJ1-2 TRBV18 NA NA TGTGCCACCAGGGCCAGTAACTATGGCTACACCTTC CATRASNYGYTF
TRBJ2-7 TRBV29-1 TRBD2 NA TGCAGCGTCCGGGGGGGGATCGAGCAGTACTTC CSVRGGIEQYF
TRBJ2-7 TRBV13 TRBD1 once TGTGCCAGCAGCACCCGACAGGGACGCTCCTACGAGCAGTACTTC CASSTRQGRSYEQYF
TRBJ2-5 TRBV4-2 NA NA TGTGCCAGCAGCCAAGATAGACTAGTAGGCCAGACCCAGTACTTC CASSQDRLVGQTQYF
TRBJ2-1 TRBV19 NA NA TGTGCCAGTAGACGTAGCTTTGGCTCCTACAATGAGCAGTTCTTC CASRRSFGSYNEQFF
TRBJ1-1 TRBV7-2 NA NA TGTGCCAGCAGCTCAGGGAATATGAACACTGAAGCTTTCTTT CASSSGNMNTEAFF
TRBJ1-4 TRBV4-1 TRBD1 NA TGCGCCAGCAGCCAAAGGACAGGAGGTGAAAAACTGTTTTTT CASSQRTGGEKLFF
TRBJ1-5 TRBV6-1 TRBD1 few TGTGCCAGCAGCGAGACAGGGGGCACTCAGCCCCAGCATTTT CASSETGGTQPQHF
TRBJ1-4 TRBV15 NA NA TGTGCCACCAGCAGGGAACGGGCAACTAATGAAAAACTGTTTTTT CATSRERATNEKLFF
TRBJ2-7 TRBV19 NA NA TGTGCCAGTAGTATCTCCGGGGATTACTACGAGCAGTACTTC CASSISGDYYEQYF
TRBJ1-4 TRBV5-1 TRBD1 few TGCGCCAGCAGCCCGACCGGGACAGGGCATGAAAAACTGTTTTTT CASSPTGTGHEKLFF
TRBJ2-7 TRBV4-3 TRBD1 NA TGCGCCAGCAGCCAAGGGACAGGAGACTACGAGCAGTACTTC CASSQGTGDYEQYF
TRBJ1-5 TRBV19 NA NA TGTGCCAGTAGTGCCCAGGGGACATATAGCAATCAGCCCCAGCATTTT CASSAQGTYSNQPQHF